This T cell receptor beta chain was captured in a study of blood T cell repertoires in COVID-19. Clones were read by immunoSEQ multiplex PCR, and TCRdb kept only the in-frame ones, dropping some. The sample includes about 140,000 clones, 76% of them seen just once. Germline V gives CDR1 MGHRA, CDR2 YSYEKL. V was clipped by 4 bases and J by 4 bases; unmatched bases: 6. CDR3 size: 15 residues. The source material was peripheral blood. The TCR sequence derives from a woman older than 75 with active or convalescent COVID-19. The V call is TRBV4-1, the J call TRBJ1-4; 7 nucleotides line up with TRBD1. In nucleotides, the CDR3 is TGCGCCAGCAGCCCGGGACAGCAAAATAATGAAAAACTGTTTTTT. It is translated as CASSPGQQNNEKLFF.